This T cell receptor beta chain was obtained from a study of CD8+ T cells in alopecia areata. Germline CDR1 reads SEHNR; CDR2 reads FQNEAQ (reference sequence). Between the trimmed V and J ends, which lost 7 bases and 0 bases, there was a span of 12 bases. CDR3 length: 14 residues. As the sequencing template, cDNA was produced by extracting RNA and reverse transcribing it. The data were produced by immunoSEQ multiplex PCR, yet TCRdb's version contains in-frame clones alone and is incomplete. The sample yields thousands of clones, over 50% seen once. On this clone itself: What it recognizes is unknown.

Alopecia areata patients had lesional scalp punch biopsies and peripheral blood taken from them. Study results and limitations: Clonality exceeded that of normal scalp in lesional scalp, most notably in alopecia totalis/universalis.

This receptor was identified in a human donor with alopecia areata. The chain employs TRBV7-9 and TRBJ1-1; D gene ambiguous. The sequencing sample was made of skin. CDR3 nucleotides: TGTGCCAGCACCTGGGCGAAGATGAACACTGAAGCTTTCTTT. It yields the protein CASTWAKMNTEAFF.